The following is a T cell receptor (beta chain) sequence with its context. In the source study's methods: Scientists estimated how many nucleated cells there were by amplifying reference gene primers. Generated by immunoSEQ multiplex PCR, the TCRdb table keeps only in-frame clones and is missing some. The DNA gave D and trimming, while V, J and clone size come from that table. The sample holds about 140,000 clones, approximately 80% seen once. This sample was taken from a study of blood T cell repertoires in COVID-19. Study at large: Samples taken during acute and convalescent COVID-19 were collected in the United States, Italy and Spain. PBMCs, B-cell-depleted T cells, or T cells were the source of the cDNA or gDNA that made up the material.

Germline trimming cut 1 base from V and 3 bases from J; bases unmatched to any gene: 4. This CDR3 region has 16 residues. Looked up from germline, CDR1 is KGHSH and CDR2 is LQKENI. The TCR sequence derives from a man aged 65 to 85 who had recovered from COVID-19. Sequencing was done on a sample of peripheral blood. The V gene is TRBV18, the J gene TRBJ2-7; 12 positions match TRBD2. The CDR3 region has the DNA TGTGCCAGCTCACCACGGACTAGCGGGACTAACTACGAGCAGTACTTC. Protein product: CASSPRTSGTNYEQYF. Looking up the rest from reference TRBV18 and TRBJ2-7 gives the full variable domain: NAGVMQNPRHLVRRRGQEARLRCSPMKGHSHVYWYRQLPEEGLKFMVYLQKENIIDESGMPKERFSAEFPKEGPSILRIQQVVRGDSAAYFCASSPRTSGTNYEQYFGPGTRLTVT.